This T cell receptor (beta chain) was captured by sequencing in a study of T cells in Graves' hyperthyroidism and ophthalmopathy. The overall study: Prior to any treatment, at the point of initial diagnosis, peripheral blood was collected. Study results and caveats: The majority of expanded thyroid clonotypes above 0.001 also appeared in blood.

TCR beta CDR3 regions were amplified from RNA. The HTBI set primed first-round TCR CDR3 RT-PCR. TCRdb reanalysed the multiplex PCR reads using MiXCR and keeps one entry per CDR3 protein. The table records a few hundred thousand distinct CDR3 sequences, about 15% of them present only once. Remarks on this clonotype: Its antigen is currently unknown. Just one base apart from a much larger clone, this may be a read error. In this CDR3 the conserved last residue, phenylalanine or tryptophan, is missing, so a read error is likely.

It was over 9.5 ml of fresh peripheral blood that supplied the PBMCs. Germline CDR1 is SGHRS and CDR2 is YFSETQ. The CDR3 runs 14 residues. J was trimmed by 6 bases and V by 5 bases; bases with no gene match: 7. The chain is built from TRBV5-1 and TRBJ2-3; 9 bases line up with TRBD2. Source material: blood. This TCR was sampled from a woman aged 18-29 years with Graves' hyperthyroidism. The CDR3 sequence is CASRTSGKGDTQYS. CDR3 DNA: TGCGCCAGCAGGACTAGCGGAAAAGGGGATACGCAGTATTCT.